The subject of this entry is one T cell receptor beta chain. Its specificity is not known. This entry belongs to a study of T cell responses to AZD1222 COVID-19 vaccine. Whole-study results and caveats: With dominance at 160-218 and 743-854, vaccine-associated CD4 TCRs spanned spike.

CDR3 size: 15 residues. V shed 4 bases and J 10 bases; nucleotides not matched to a gene: 10. Per germline, CDR1 MRHNA and CDR2 SNTAGT. Profiling relied on immunoSEQ multiplex PCR, and the TCRdb table lists in-frame clones only, not all of them. The sample holds 100,000 to 150,000 clones; 80% to 90% are singletons and the top ten take roughly 1.6%. The source material was peripheral blood, sampled on day 0 of AZD1222 vaccination. This chain connects TRBV6-4 to TRBJ1-6; 7 bases line up with TRBD1. The TCR comes from an adult in good health. CDR3 sequence (DNA): TGTGCCAGCAGTGCCACAGGGGAAGGGAACTCACCCCTCCACTTT. Translated, it gives CASSATGEGNSPLHF.